One sample yielded the 14 T cell receptor beta chains listed below, sequenced in a study of control samples from healthy donors and cancer patients. Profiled with immunoSEQ multiplex PCR; TCRdb holds only in-frame clones, not every one. The sample consists of some 44,000 clones, around 75% of them appearing once. Input material: formalin-fixed, paraffin-embedded tissue. The receptors were sampled from a male donor with melanoma.

The V call is TRBV9, the J call TRBJ1-3; a weak D match, TRBD1 (5 bases). CDR3 length: 14 amino acids. With 4 bases removed from V and 0 bases from J, the gap between germline ends came to 8 bases. From germline, CDR1 is SGDLS and CDR2 YYNGEE. As DNA, the CDR3 is TGTGCCAGCAGCCCCGGGGGCTCTGGAAACACCATATATTTT. Translation: CASSPGGSGNTIYF.

On this clone: A read error may produce the germline difference seen at one junction end. This chain uses TRBV19 with TRBJ1-1, with D perhaps TRBD1 (5 bases). Germline V lookup: CDR1 LNHDA, CDR2 SQIVND (reference sequence). This CDR3 is 14 amino acids long. The DNA of the CDR3 is TGTGTCAGTAGTATGACTCCTGGGGCCACTGAAGCTTTCTTT. It codes for CVSSMTPGATEAFF.

The V and J genes are TRBV9 and TRBJ2-1; D gene ambiguous. Germline V gene sequence: CDR1 SGDLS, CDR2 YYNGEE. This CDR3 region has 12 residues. The V end was cut by 3 bases, the J end by 9 bases, with 10 bases between. The CDR3 region has the DNA TGTGCCAGCAGCGCCATTGGGCGTGAGCAGTTCTTC. It codes for CASSAIGREQFF. Looking up the rest from reference TRBV9 and TRBJ2-1 gives the full variable domain: DSGVTQTPKHLITATGQRVTLRCSPRSGDLSVYWYQQSLDQGLQFLIQYYNGEERAKGNILERFSAQQFPDLHSELNLSSLELGDSALYFCASSAIGREQFFGPGTRLTVL.

The CDR3 sequence is CASSRGSWETQYF. The CDR3 DNA reads as TGTGCCAGCAGCCGGGGTTCGTGGGAAACCCAGTACTTC. The rearrangement links TRBV14 to TRBJ2-5; unclear D gene. CDR1 is SGHDN, CDR2 FVKESK, per germline. V lost 4 bases and J 8 bases, leaving 14 bases between the germline ends. The CDR3 consists of 13 residues.

V usage is TRBV13 and J usage is TRBJ1-6; tentatively, D is TRBD1 (5 bases). CDR1 is PRHDT, CDR2 FYEKMQ, per germline (reference sequence). V was shortened by 0 bases and J by 10 bases, with 13 bases between the two germline ends. The CDR3 spans 15 residues. As DNA, the CDR3 is TGTGCCAGCAGCTTAGGTGCAGGGAGGCGATCACCCCTCCACTTT. Translated: CASSLGAGRRSPLHF.

This chain connects TRBV10-1 to TRBJ2-3; 11 bases line up with TRBD2. Per the germline V gene, CDR1 is WNHNN and CDR2 is SYGVQD (reference sequence). The CDR3 length is 16 residues. V gave up 6 bases and J gave up 2 bases; unmatched junction bases: 7. CDR3 sequence: CASRAGTSGPTDTQYF. DNA for the CDR3: TGCGCCAGCAGGGCTGGGACTAGCGGACCCACAGATACGCAGTATTTT.

CDR3: CASSLGVGLAGGPNEQFF. The CDR3 region has the DNA TGTGCCAGCAGCTTGGGGGTGGGGCTAGCGGGAGGGCCGAATGAGCAGTTCTTC. The V and J genes are TRBV5-6 and TRBJ2-1; 12 bases agree with TRBD2. The germline V gene encodes CDR1 SGHDT and CDR2 YYEEEE. Germline trimming cut 0 bases from V and 7 bases from J; bases unmatched to any gene: 11. The CDR3 length is 18 residues.

This clone has at least ten counts. This chain connects TRBV7-6 to TRBJ1-1; 8 bases fit TRBD1. This CDR3 has 16 amino acids. With V trimmed by 1 base and J by 4 bases, 8 bases remained unmatched. From germline, CDR1 is SGHVS and CDR2 FNYEAQ. The CDR3 DNA follows: TGTGCCAGCAGCTTAGATCTCGCAGGGGGCGGCACTGAAGCTTTCTTT. Protein: CASSLDLAGGGTEAFF.

The chain uses TRBV7-8 and TRBJ2-6; 7 bases line up with TRBD1. The germline V gene encodes CDR1 SGHVS and CDR2 FQNEAQ. The CDR3 totals 15 residues. V lost 4 bases, J lost 3 bases, and 3 bases stayed unmatched. The CDR3 sequence: CASSYQGVGANVLTF. The CDR3 DNA is TGTGCCAGCAGCTACCAGGGGGTTGGGGCCAACGTCCTGACTTTC.

This clone was counted only a few times. The gene calls are TRBV3-1 (or the pseudogene TRBV3-2) and TRBJ1-2; 8 bases line up with TRBD1. J gave up 7 bases and V 6 bases, and 16 bases lay outside the gene matches. In germline, CDR1 is LGHDT, CDR2 YNNKEL (reference sequence). There are 16 residues in the CDR3. DNA for the CDR3: TGTGCCAGCAGTCTACTTTCAGGGGGCGGTATCCCTGGCTACACCTTC. Translated, it gives CASSLLSGGGIPGYTF.

The J gene is TRBJ2-2, the V gene TRBV14; 11 bases match TRBD2. The ends lost 2 bases at V and 3 bases at J; junction bases unmatched: 8. Per the germline V gene, CDR1 is SGHDN and CDR2 is FVKESK. This CDR3 region has 18 residues. The CDR3 is CASSQRVSLAGDTGELFF. The CDR3 DNA reads TGTGCCAGCAGCCAACGGGTTTCACTAGCGGGAGACACCGGGGAGCTGTTTTTT.

The count of this clone is one. CDR3 in DNA: TGTGCCAGTAGTATGACAGGGGGAGTTACGCAGTATTTT. Amino acids: CASSMTGGVTQYF. The chain uses TRBV19 and TRBJ2-3; 9 nucleotides match TRBD1. CDR1 and CDR2 from the germline V gene are LNHDA and SQIVND (reference sequence). V dropped 3 bases and J dropped 8; count of bases not matched to a gene: 3. The CDR3 contains 13 residues. Complete variable domain (other parts from reference TRBV19 and TRBJ2-3): DGGITQSPKYLFRKEGQNVTLSCEQNLNHDAMYWYRQDPGQGLRLIYYSQIVNDFQKGDIAEGYSVSREKKESFPLTVTSAQKNPTAFYLCASSMTGGVTQYFGPGTRLTVL.

The chain has TRBV24-1 and TRBJ1-5; D unclear. V gave up 4 bases and J gave up 5 bases, with 11 bases separating them. This CDR3 spans 14 amino acids. Germline loops: CDR1 KGHDR, CDR2 SFDVKD. The CDR3 region is CATSEAAAHQPQHF. CDR3 bases: TGTGCCACCAGTGAGGCCGCGGCACATCAGCCCCAGCATTTT.

Relative to its sample, this clone is medium-sized (0.01 to 0.1%). V and J are TRBV28 and TRBJ2-3; D call uncertain. The CDR3 is made up of 12 amino acids. Germline CDR1 and CDR2: MDHEN and SYDVKM. V was clipped by 6 bases and J by 9 bases, with 13 bases between them. The CDR3, as DNA: TGTGCCAGCAGACTAAAGGCTGGCACGCAGTATTTT. This sequence encodes CASRLKAGTQYF.